One and the same sample provided the 31 T cell receptor beta chains below, sequenced in a study of OX40 agonist ivuxolimab in advanced cancers. The data were produced by immunoSEQ multiplex PCR, yet TCRdb's version contains in-frame clones alone and is incomplete. The sample records around 35,000 clones, under 90% being singletons. The sequencing here drew on CD4+ or CD8+ T cells sorted from blood, taken in a trial of the OX40 agonist ivuxolimab. The receptors come from an adult with an advanced solid tumor such as melanoma, head and neck, liver or kidney cancer.

This rearrangement joins TRBV6-1 to TRBJ2-3, with D possibly called TRBD1 or TRBD2 (5 bases each). The V and J ends lost 5 bases and 4 bases respectively, with 13 bases between them. There are 14 residues in the CDR3. Germline CDR1 is MNHNS and CDR2 is SASEGT. The CDR3 region is CASSPGPIPDTQYF. The CDR3 DNA reads TGTGCCAGCAGTCCGGGACCGATACCAGATACGCAGTATTTT.

This clone was seen just once. This sequence joins TRBV27 and TRBJ2-5, with TRBD2 matching over 11 bases. V was pared by 5 bases and J by 2 bases, with 13 bases of the junction left unmatched. The CDR3 has 18 amino acids. Germline lookup yields CDR1 MNHEY and CDR2 SMNVEV (reference sequence). The CDR3 region has the DNA TGTGCCAGCAGTCCCCTGGCTAGCGGGAGGTACAATCAAGAGACCCAGTACTTC. The encoded protein is CASSPLASGRYNQETQYF.

This clone was recorded a few times. The chain carries TRBV7-9 and TRBJ1-6; TRBD1 matches at 8 bases. Trimming at V came to 2 bases and at J to 8 bases, leaving 2 bases not matched to a gene. Per germline, CDR1 SEHNR and CDR2 FQNEAQ (reference sequence). The CDR3 totals 14 residues. The CDR3 DNA is TGTGCCAGCAGCTTATCAGGGGGCGATTCACCCCTCCACTTT. This sequence encodes CASSLSGGDSPLHF.

The chain carries TRBV7-2 and TRBJ2-3; D is unclear. Trimming left V 8 bases short and J 0 bases short, with 15 bases between. CDR1 and CDR2 (germline): SGHTA, FQGNSA. This CDR3 contains 15 residues. Here the CDR3 reads CASGEGPKSTDTQYF. In DNA, the CDR3 is TGTGCCAGCGGAGAAGGGCCGAAGAGCACAGATACGCAGTATTTT.

The sample holds one count of this clone. This chain connects TRBV9 to TRBJ2-3, with D unclear. V shed 4 bases and J shed 4 bases, with 10 bases lying between them. The CDR3 is made up of 13 amino acids. Germline CDR1 reads SGDLS; CDR2 reads YYNGEE. CDR3 nucleotide sequence: TGTGCCAGCAGCCCCCCTCGTTCAGATACGCAGTATTTT. Protein sequence: CASSPPRSDTQYF.

The V gene is TRBV28, the J gene TRBJ2-1; TRBD2 matches at 11 bases. The CDR3 covers 15 residues. The junction had 6 bases not matched to a gene; V was cut back by 5 bases and J by 6 bases. CDR1 is MDHEN and CDR2 is SYDVKM in the germline V gene. For the CDR3, the DNA is TGTGCCAGCAGTCCCCCCGGACTAGCGGGCAATGAGCAGTTCTTC. Translating gives CASSPPGLAGNEQFF.

J is TRBJ2-2 and V is TRBV4-1, with TRBD2 identical over 13 bases. CDR1 is MGHRA, CDR2 YSYEKL, per germline. This CDR3 spans 19 amino acids. J was trimmed by 6 bases and V by 2 bases; bases with no gene match: 12. The CDR3 here is CASSQKIYRLAGGAGELFF. In DNA, the CDR3 is TGCGCCAGCAGCCAAAAGATCTACCGACTAGCGGGAGGTGCCGGGGAGCTGTTTTTT.

The chain carries TRBV4-2 and TRBJ1-2, with D maybe TRBD1 (6 bases). This CDR3 region has 16 residues. The germline gives CDR1 LGHNA, CDR2 YNFKEQ. The V end was cut by 1 base, the J end by 1 base, with 13 bases between. The CDR3 region is CASSQAYRDFNYGYTF. CDR3 DNA sequence: TGTGCCAGCAGCCAAGCTTACAGGGATTTTAACTATGGCTACACCTTC.

The chain couples TRBV5-1 to TRBJ2-7; D may be TRBD1 (6 bases). V lost 1 base and J lost 7, with 18 bases in between. The CDR3 has 15 amino acids. The germline V gene encodes CDR1 SGHRS and CDR2 YFSETQ. The CDR3: CASSLQAGALTEQYF. CDR3 in DNA: TGCGCCAGCAGCTTGCAGGCAGGGGCGCTTACGGAGCAGTACTTC.

The CDR3 protein is CASSTRTSGRKEQFF. DNA of the CDR3: TGTGCCAGCAGTACGAGGACTAGCGGGAGAAAAGAGCAGTTCTTC. J is TRBJ2-1 and V is TRBV28, with 13 nucleotides matching TRBD2. The V and J ends lost 5 bases and 10 bases, in that order; junction bases with no gene match: 8. The length of the CDR3 is 15 residues. Germline V gene lookup returns CDR1 MDHEN and CDR2 SYDVKM. The entire variable domain, with the rest obtained from reference TRBV28 and TRBJ2-1, is as follows: DVKVTQSSRYLVKRTGEKVFLECVQDMDHENMFWYRQDPGLGLRLIYFSYDVKMKEKGDIPEGYSVSREKKERFSLILESASTNQTSMYLCASSTRTSGRKEQFFGPGTRLTVL.

The V call is TRBV7-9, the J call TRBJ2-5; 7 bases agree with TRBD1. The CDR3 covers 15 residues. From germline, CDR1 is SEHNR and CDR2 FQNEAQ (reference sequence). V gave up 5 bases and J gave up 5 bases; unmatched junction bases: 11. CDR3 sequence (DNA): TGTGCCAGCAGCCCCCGACAGGGTGAGAGGGAGACCCAGTACTTC. Residues: CASSPRQGERETQYF.

This chain uses TRBV7-9 with TRBJ1-2; D possibly corresponds to TRBD1 (5 bases). The CDR3 sequence is 14 residues long. The V gene's germline CDR1 is SEHNR and CDR2 FQNEAQ (reference sequence). Trimming pared 1 base from V and 4 bases from J, leaving 10 bases between. Written as DNA, the CDR3 is TGTGCCAGCAGCTTAGGACAGCAGCCCTATGGCTACACCTTC. Translated, it gives CASSLGQQPYGYTF.

The rearrangement joins TRBV5-5 to TRBJ1-2; D may be TRBD1 (6 bases). Germline CDR1 and CDR2: SGHKS and YYEKEE (reference sequence). The CDR3 contains 15 residues. Trimming stripped 4 bases from V and 5 bases from J, with 18 bases between. CDR3 bases: TGTGCCAGCAGCCCCGACAGGCCCGATGTTTATGGCTACACCTTC. Protein product: CASSPDRPDVYGYTF.

This chain joins TRBV5-4 and TRBJ2-1; TRBD2 aligns across 7 bases. There are 13 residues in the CDR3. V was pared by 4 bases and J by 10 bases, with 8 bases of the junction left unmatched. In germline, CDR1 is SGHNT, CDR2 YYREEE (reference sequence). The CDR3 region is CASSEPSGVEQFF. CDR3 in DNA: TGTGCCAGCAGCGAACCCAGCGGGGTCGAGCAGTTCTTC.

The V call is TRBV27, the J call TRBJ2-5, with 9 bases lining up with TRBD1. Germline assignment: CDR1 MNHEY and CDR2 SMNVEV (reference sequence). This CDR3 region has 16 residues. The ends lost 6 bases at V and 5 bases at J; junction bases unmatched: 13. In DNA form, the CDR3 reads TGTGCCAGCAGCTGGACCGGGACAGGGTGGTCGGAGACCCAGTACTTC. This translates into CASSWTGTGWSETQYF.

The rearrangement joins TRBV7-9 to TRBJ1-2; D uncertain. This CDR3 spans 12 amino acids. V was clipped by 6 bases and J by 0 bases, with 5 bases between them. Germline V gene data show CDR1 as SEHNR and CDR2 as FQNEAQ (reference sequence). CDR3 sequence (DNA): TGTGCCAGCAGTAAGACTAACTATGGCTACACCTTC. This encodes CASSKTNYGYTF.

The chain carries TRBV10-1 and TRBJ2-1; 10 nucleotides line up with TRBD2. The CDR3 runs to 15 residues. V shed 2 bases and J 7 bases; nucleotides not matched to a gene: 5. CDR1 WNHNN and CDR2 SYGVQD come from the germline V gene (reference sequence). The CDR3 coding sequence is TGCGCCAGCAGTGAGCAAGCGGGAGGGCCAAATGAGCAGTTCTTC. Translating it yields CASSEQAGGPNEQFF.

The chain carries TRBV6-5 and TRBJ2-5; D ambiguous. CDR3 length: 16 residues. Deletions cut 2 bases from V and 5 bases from J, with 18 bases between. The V gene's germline CDR1 is MNHEY and CDR2 SVGAGI. CDR3 region: CASSYHVIRPIETQYF. CDR3 sequence (DNA): TGTGCCAGCAGTTACCACGTGATAAGGCCCATCGAGACCCAGTACTTC.

This clone was detected once. This chain connects TRBV19 to TRBJ2-7; 7 nucleotides match TRBD1. With V trimmed by 8 bases and J by 3 bases, 13 bases remained unmatched. Germline CDR1 LNHDA, CDR2 SQIVND (reference sequence). CDR3 size: 15 residues. DNA of the CDR3: TGTGCCAGTCCGACTCTACAGGGGCCCCTCTACGAGCAGTACTTC. The encoded protein is CASPTLQGPLYEQYF.

The chain links TRBV10-3 to TRBJ1-5; D remains unclear. Per germline, CDR1 ENHRY and CDR2 SYGVKD. V lost 5 bases, J lost 0 bases, and 8 bases lay in between. The CDR3 loop spans 14 amino acids. DNA of the CDR3: TGTGCCATCAGTATGGGGAATAGCAATCAGCCCCAGCATTTT. Amino acids: CAISMGNSNQPQHF.

The J gene is TRBJ2-1, the V gene TRBV10-3; 8 nucleotides match TRBD1. The CDR3 is 14 residues long. V lost 8 bases, J lost 4 bases, and 7 bases stayed unmatched. From germline, CDR1 is ENHRY and CDR2 SYGVKD. The CDR3, as DNA: TGTGCCATCTCCGGGACAGGAGATTACAATGAGCAGTTCTTC. Its protein product is CAISGTGDYNEQFF.

The chain has TRBV2 and TRBJ1-2, with D possibly TRBD1 on 6 matching bases. The V end lost 9 bases, the J end lost 7 bases, and 18 bases lay between the germline ends. The germline V gene encodes CDR1 SNHLY and CDR2 FYNNEI. This CDR3 contains 13 residues. CDR3 bases: TGTGCCAGTACAGGGACTTCGAGGGGTGGCTACACCTTC. Protein product: CASTGTSRGGYTF.

This clone was seen a few times. This chain joins TRBV4-3 and TRBJ1-2; D is unclear. Looked up from germline, CDR1 is LGHNA and CDR2 is YSLEER. CDR3 length equals 13 residues. Trimming cost V 3 bases and J 6 bases, with 11 bases left between them. CDR3 sequence reads: CASSHRSFDGYTF. For the CDR3, the DNA is TGCGCCAGCAGCCATAGAAGCTTCGATGGCTACACCTTC.

This clone appeared a few times. The chain employs TRBV6-5 and TRBJ1-2; D is perhaps TRBD1 (5 bases). Germline V CDR1 and CDR2: MNHEY, SVGAGI. The CDR3 contains 12 residues. Trimming pared 4 bases from V and 7 bases from J, leaving 10 bases between. DNA of the CDR3: TGTGCCAGCAGTTGGGAGGGGACTGGCTACACCTTC. It is translated as CASSWEGTGYTF.

This clone appeared a single time. The chain employs TRBV9 and TRBJ1-2; no clear D gene. Germline lookup yields CDR1 SGDLS and CDR2 YYNGEE. V was shortened by 0 bases and J by 2 bases, with 8 bases between the two germline ends. CDR3 length: 14 amino acids. The CDR3 protein is CASSVGGRNYGYTF. In DNA, the CDR3 is TGTGCCAGCAGCGTAGGTGGGAGGAACTATGGCTACACCTTC. Variable domain in full (rest from reference TRBV9 and TRBJ1-2): DSGVTQTPKHLITATGQRVTLRCSPRSGDLSVYWYQQSLDQGLQFLIQYYNGEERAKGNILERFSAQQFPDLHSELNLSSLELGDSALYFCASSVGGRNYGYTFGSGTRLTVV.

This chain joins TRBV5-5 and TRBJ1-6; no definite D call. The germline V and J ends were trimmed by 1 base and 9 bases, with 8 bases remaining between them. This CDR3 region has 13 residues. Germline V gene data show CDR1 as SGHKS and CDR2 as YYEKEE (reference sequence). The chain's CDR3 is CASSLNGLSPLHF. The CDR3 DNA reads as TGTGCCAGCAGCTTGAATGGCCTTTCACCCCTCCACTTT.

The chain has TRBV5-1 and TRBJ2-1; D possibly corresponds to TRBD2 (6 bases). Per the germline V gene, CDR1 is SGHRS and CDR2 is YFSETQ. This CDR3 is 16 amino acids long. V gave up 1 base and J gave up 5 bases, with 16 bases separating them. CDR3 loop: CASSLRPPGLNNEQFF. CDR3 bases: TGCGCCAGCAGCTTGAGACCACCGGGACTTAACAATGAGCAGTTCTTC.

The rearrangement links TRBV27 to TRBJ2-7; 9 bases fit TRBD2. With V trimmed by 7 bases and J by 0 bases, 7 bases remained unmatched. This CDR3 region has 15 residues. CDR1 is MNHEY and CDR2 is SMNVEV in the germline V gene (reference sequence). CDR3 amino acids: CASTPSGANSYEQYF. The CDR3 DNA sequence: TGTGCCAGCACACCTAGCGGGGCCAACTCCTACGAGCAGTACTTC.

This clone was observed once. The V and J genes are TRBV30 and TRBJ2-5, with 8 bases aligning to TRBD2. J lost 5 bases, V lost 0 bases, and 8 bases had no gene match. The CDR3 length is 15 residues. Germline-derived CDR1 and CDR2 are GTSNPN and SVGIG (reference sequence). For the CDR3, the DNA is TGTGCCTGGAGTGTCCCGGGACTAGGGGGGGAGACCCAGTACTTC. Translated, it gives CAWSVPGLGGETQYF.

The V call is TRBV5-6, the J call TRBJ1-2; maybe TRBD1 (5 bases). This CDR3 has 15 amino acids. Trimming stripped 3 bases from V and 0 bases from J, with 12 bases between. Germline values: CDR1 SGHDT, CDR2 YYEEEE. CDR3 nucleotides: TGTGCCAGCAGCTATGGACATGGCGCTAACTATGGCTACACCTTC. Its translation is CASSYGHGANYGYTF.

This clone was seen more than once but under ten times. This chain uses TRBV19 with TRBJ2-1; maybe TRBD1 (6 bases). Germline loops: CDR1 LNHDA, CDR2 SQIVND (reference sequence). Trimming removed 6 bases at V and 3 bases at J, with 12 bases between. The length of the CDR3 is 14 residues. The CDR3 nucleotides are TGTGCCAGTAGCCCCGGGACAAACTACAATGAGCAGTTCTTC. It yields the protein CASSPGTNYNEQFF.